This is a list of T cell receptor beta chains from one sample in a study of Ad26.COV2.S vaccination and SARS-CoV-2 variants. Clones were sequenced by immunoSEQ multiplex PCR, and TCRdb holds only the in-frame ones, with some missing. The table has hundreds of thousands of clones, around 86% seen once. Sequenced material: peripheral blood, taken in a trial of Ad26.COV2.S vaccine versus placebo. The source of these receptors is a person between 18 and 60 years old who received the Ad26.COV2.S COVID-19 vaccine or a placebo. Each CDR3 is given with its conserved first and last residue. A D gene is named only where the DNA matches it firmly. Not all rows give a size; the values are once, few, many and, for expanded clones, a class.

d_call: -
v_call: TRBV5-1
clone_size: -
j_call: TRBJ1-3
cdr3_aa: CASSLAGQAYSGNTIYF
cdr3_nt: TGCGCCAGCAGCTTGGCCGGGCAGGCCTACTCTGGAAACACCATATATTTT

d_call: -
v_call: TRBV29-1
clone_size: -
j_call: TRBJ2-7
cdr3_aa: CSALGRGGSEQYF
cdr3_nt: TGCAGCGCTCTCGGACGGGGCGGATCCGAGCAGTACTTC

d_call: -
v_call: TRBV5-1
clone_size: -
j_call: TRBJ2-3
cdr3_aa: CASSLDTDTQYF
cdr3_nt: TGCGCCAGCAGCTTGGACACAGATACGCAGTATTTT

d_call: -
v_call: TRBV6-4
clone_size: -
j_call: TRBJ2-3
cdr3_aa: CASSDHLTDTQYF
cdr3_nt: TGTGCCAGCAGTGACCATCTCACAGATACGCAGTATTTT

d_call: TRBD1
v_call: TRBV5-1
clone_size: -
j_call: TRBJ2-7
cdr3_aa: CASSLAETGDEQYF
cdr3_nt: TGCGCCAGCAGCTTGGCCGAGACAGGGGACGAGCAGTACTTC

d_call: -
v_call: TRBV24-1
clone_size: -
j_call: TRBJ2-3
cdr3_aa: CATSDSYTDTQYF
cdr3_nt: TGTGCCACCAGTGATTCCTACACAGATACGCAGTATTTT

d_call: TRBD1
v_call: TRBV12-5
clone_size: -
j_call: TRBJ2-3
cdr3_aa: CASGNPGQEITDTQYF
cdr3_nt: TGTGCTAGTGGTAACCCGGGACAGGAGATCACAGATACGCAGTATTTT

d_call: TRBD2
v_call: TRBV19
clone_size: -
j_call: TRBJ2-3
cdr3_aa: CASSPNSGGTTSTDTQYF
cdr3_nt: TGTGCCAGTAGTCCGAATAGCGGGGGCACAACTAGCACAGATACGCAGTATTTT

d_call: TRBD2
v_call: TRBV9
clone_size: -
j_call: TRBJ2-1
cdr3_aa: CAALGGAGGPTNNEQFF
cdr3_nt: TGTGCCGCCCTTGGTGGGGCGGGGGGGCCGACAAACAATGAGCAGTTCTTC

d_call: TRBD1
v_call: TRBV25-1
clone_size: -
j_call: TRBJ2-7
cdr3_aa: CASSPPGQGYEQYF
cdr3_nt: TGTGCCAGCAGTCCTCCGGGACAGGGCTACGAGCAGTACTTC

d_call: TRBD1
v_call: TRBV4-3
clone_size: -
j_call: TRBJ2-5
cdr3_aa: CASSQGDRGHGTQYF
cdr3_nt: TGCGCCAGCAGCCAAGGGGACAGGGGGCATGGGACCCAGTACTTC

d_call: -
v_call: TRBV11-3
clone_size: -
j_call: TRBJ1-6
cdr3_aa: CASSLGRSNSPLHF
cdr3_nt: TGTGCCAGCAGCCTCGGACGGTCAAATTCACCCCTCCACTTT

d_call: -
v_call: TRBV5-1
clone_size: -
j_call: TRBJ2-7
cdr3_aa: CASSPDSGSYEQYF
cdr3_nt: TGCGCCAGCAGCCCAGACAGCGGCTCCTACGAGCAGTACTTC

d_call: TRBD1
v_call: TRBV11-2
clone_size: -
j_call: TRBJ1-3
cdr3_aa: CASSLVTGTAFSGNTIYF
cdr3_nt: TGTGCCAGCAGCTTAGTCACAGGGACAGCATTCTCTGGAAACACCATATATTTT

d_call: TRBD1
v_call: TRBV6-1
clone_size: -
j_call: TRBJ1-4
cdr3_aa: CASSGTGAPANEKLFF
cdr3_nt: TGTGCCAGCAGTGGGACAGGCGCGCCCGCTAATGAAAAACTGTTTTTT

d_call: TRBD1
v_call: TRBV5-1
clone_size: -
j_call: TRBJ1-1
cdr3_aa: CASSYGDRGLSEAFF
cdr3_nt: TGCGCCAGCAGCTATGGGGACAGGGGGCTTTCCGAAGCTTTCTTT

d_call: TRBD1
v_call: TRBV11-2
clone_size: -
j_call: TRBJ1-1
cdr3_aa: CASSSAQDRFNTEAFF
cdr3_nt: TGTGCCAGCAGCTCAGCCCAGGACAGGTTCAACACTGAAGCTTTCTTT

d_call: TRBD2
v_call: TRBV19
clone_size: -
j_call: TRBJ2-7
cdr3_aa: CASSPIAGGPYEQYF
cdr3_nt: TGTGCCAGTAGTCCGATAGCGGGGGGGCCGTACGAGCAGTACTTC

d_call: -
v_call: TRBV7-8
clone_size: -
j_call: TRBJ1-2
cdr3_aa: CASSLQGGYGYTF
cdr3_nt: TGTGCCAGCAGCTTACAGGGCGGCTATGGCTACACCTTC

d_call: -
v_call: TRBV7-9
clone_size: -
j_call: TRBJ2-7
cdr3_aa: CASSFRGGRVSEQYF
cdr3_nt: TGTGCCAGCAGCTTCCGGGGAGGTCGAGTGAGCGAGCAGTACTTC

d_call: TRBD1
v_call: TRBV6-5
clone_size: -
j_call: TRBJ2-7
cdr3_aa: CASRETGMTYEQYF
cdr3_nt: TGTGCCAGCAGAGAGACAGGGATGACCTACGAGCAGTACTTC

d_call: TRBD2
v_call: TRBV23-1
clone_size: once
j_call: TRBJ2-1
cdr3_aa: CASSQPEGLAGVNNEQFF
cdr3_nt: TGCGCCAGCAGTCAACCAGAGGGGCTAGCGGGGGTTAACAATGAGCAGTTCTTC

d_call: -
v_call: TRBV3-1/TRBV3-2
clone_size: -
j_call: TRBJ2-6
cdr3_aa: CASSPRGSGANVLTF
cdr3_nt: TGTGCCAGCAGCCCGAGGGGCTCTGGGGCCAACGTCCTGACTTTC

d_call: -
v_call: TRBV3-1/TRBV3-2
clone_size: -
j_call: TRBJ1-1
cdr3_aa: CASSQEKTVNTEAFF
cdr3_nt: TGTGCCAGCAGCCAAGAGAAGACAGTGAACACTGAAGCTTTCTTT

d_call: -
v_call: TRBV6-2/TRBV6-3
clone_size: -
j_call: TRBJ2-2
cdr3_aa: CASSYDMGSGELFF
cdr3_nt: TGTGCCAGCAGTTACGATATGGGTTCCGGGGAGCTGTTTTTT

d_call: -
v_call: TRBV30
clone_size: once
j_call: TRBJ1-2
cdr3_aa: CAWSAYDYGYTF
cdr3_nt: TGTGCCTGGAGTGCCTACGACTATGGCTACACCTTC

d_call: -
v_call: TRBV6-5
clone_size: -
j_call: TRBJ2-2
cdr3_aa: CASREEHGGTGELFF
cdr3_nt: TGTGCCAGCAGGGAGGAGCATGGGGGCACCGGGGAGCTGTTTTTT

d_call: -
v_call: TRBV21-1
clone_size: -
j_call: TRBJ2-1
cdr3_aa: CASSTIREDSKYNEQFF
cdr3_nt: TGTGCCAGCAGCACGATAAGGGAGGACAGTAAATACAATGAGCAGTTCTTC

d_call: -
v_call: TRBV2
clone_size: -
j_call: TRBJ1-1
cdr3_aa: CASRQGRAFF
cdr3_nt: TGTGCCAGCAGGCAGGGGCGAGCTTTCTTT

d_call: -
v_call: TRBV3-1/TRBV3-2
clone_size: -
j_call: TRBJ1-1
cdr3_aa: CASSGSGPMNTEAFF
cdr3_nt: TGTGCCAGCAGCGGGTCAGGACCCATGAACACTGAAGCTTTCTTT

d_call: -
v_call: TRBV19
clone_size: -
j_call: TRBJ2-2
cdr3_aa: CASNLPGRYTGELFF
cdr3_nt: TGTGCCAGTAACTTACCAGGAAGGTACACCGGGGAGCTGTTTTTT

d_call: -
v_call: TRBV3-1/TRBV3-2
clone_size: -
j_call: TRBJ1-6
cdr3_aa: CASSQRTSNSPLHF
cdr3_nt: TGTGCCAGCAGCCAACGAACCTCTAATTCACCCCTCCACTTT

d_call: -
v_call: TRBV19
clone_size: -
j_call: TRBJ2-2
cdr3_aa: CASTMRVNTGELFF
cdr3_nt: TGTGCCAGTACCATGAGGGTAAACACCGGGGAGCTGTTTTTT

d_call: -
v_call: TRBV4-2
clone_size: -
j_call: TRBJ1-2
cdr3_aa: CASSQDPGYGYTF
cdr3_nt: TGTGCCAGCAGCCAAGATCCCGGATATGGCTACACCTTC